The 28 T cell receptor beta chains below were found in one sample sequenced in a study of OX40 agonist ivuxolimab in advanced cancers. Data came from immunoSEQ multiplex PCR; TCRdb stores just in-frame clones and leaves some out. The table lists 75,000 to 90,000 clones, about 85% of them singletons. The specimen comprised CD4+ or CD8+ T cells sorted from blood, sampled in a trial of the OX40 agonist ivuxolimab. The receptor set was obtained from an adult with an advanced solid tumor such as melanoma, head and neck, liver or kidney cancer.

The J gene is TRBJ1-3, the V gene TRBV10-3, with 9 bases lining up with TRBD1. CDR1 and CDR2 (germline): ENHRY, SYGVKD. The CDR3 length is 19 residues. The J segment lost 0 bases and the V segment lost 2 bases, leaving 11 bases of the junction unmatched. The CDR3 spells CAISERQGETPSSGNTIYF. CDR3 coding DNA: TGTGCCATCAGTGAGAGACAGGGGGAAACCCCAAGCTCTGGAAACACCATATATTTT.

The CDR3 here is CASSETTGPQPQHF. The DNA for the CDR3 is TGTGCCAGCAGTGAGACGACAGGGCCGCAGCCCCAGCATTTT. The chain joins TRBV2 to TRBJ1-5, with 7 bases identical to TRBD1. V gave up 3 bases and J gave up 7 bases; unmatched junction bases: 6. The CDR3 is 14 residues long. The germline V gene encodes CDR1 SNHLY and CDR2 FYNNEI.

V is TRBV10-3 and J is TRBJ1-6; 11 positions agree with TRBD1. The germline CDR1 and CDR2 sequences are ENHRY and SYGVKD. The J segment lost 10 bases and the V segment lost 0 bases, leaving 2 bases of the junction unmatched. This CDR3 is 15 amino acids long. Here the CDR3 DNA reads TGTGCCATCAGTGAGTCTAGGACAGGGGGCTCACCCCTCCACTTT. The encoded protein is CAISESRTGGSPLHF.

V and J are TRBV5-1 and TRBJ1-4, with unresolved D. The CDR3 extends over 16 amino acids. Germline CDR1 reads SGHRS; CDR2 reads YFSETQ. Between the trimmed V and J ends, which lost 0 bases and 0 bases, there was a span of 9 bases. The CDR3 nucleotides are TGCGCCAGCAGCTTGGCCACCGCCGCAACTAATGAAAAACTGTTTTTT. It codes for CASSLATAATNEKLFF. Complete variable domain (other parts from reference TRBV5-1 and TRBJ1-4): KAGVTQTPRYLIKTRGQQVTLSCSPISGHRSVSWYQQTPGQGLQFLFEYFSETQRNKGNFPGRFSGRQFSNSRSEMNVSTLELGDSALYLCASSLATAATNEKLFFGSGTQLSVL.

V and J are TRBV7-9 and TRBJ1-6, with D uncertain. This CDR3 comprises 14 residues. The V end was cut by 2 bases, the J end by 8 bases, with 10 bases between. Germline CDR1 SEHNR, CDR2 FQNEAQ (reference sequence). The CDR3 is CASSLQFGDSPLHF. CDR3 bases: TGTGCCAGCAGCTTACAATTTGGGGATTCACCCCTCCACTTT.

This sequence joins TRBV5-1 and TRBJ1-3; tentative D call: TRBD1 (6 bases). V was shortened by 3 bases and J by 0 bases, with 10 bases between the two germline ends. CDR3 size: 15 residues. Germline V gene sequence: CDR1 SGHRS, CDR2 YFSETQ. CDR3 nucleotide sequence: TGCGCCAGCAGCTCGGGGACAACCTCTGGAAACACCATATATTTT. Protein sequence: CASSSGTTSGNTIYF.

The V and J genes are TRBV9 and TRBJ2-1; D remains unclear. Trimming took off 3 bases at V and 5 bases at J, with 15 bases between the two ends. The CDR3 totals 15 residues. CDR1 is SGDLS and CDR2 is YYNGEE in the germline V gene. In DNA form, the CDR3 reads TGTGCCAGCAGCGCACAACCAACCTTGAACAATGAGCAGTTCTTC. Protein: CASSAQPTLNNEQFF.

J is TRBJ1-1 and V is TRBV28; D gene ambiguous. Trimming took off 5 bases at V and 7 bases at J, with 20 bases between the two ends. Germline V gene lookup returns CDR1 MDHEN and CDR2 SYDVKM. The CDR3 extends over 15 amino acids. This CDR3 reads CASSPPGTGKHEAFF. The CDR3 DNA sequence: TGTGCCAGCAGTCCCCCCGGTACGGGTAAGCATGAAGCTTTCTTT.

This sequence joins TRBV28 and TRBJ1-2; D gene uncertain. Germline-derived CDR1 and CDR2 are MDHEN and SYDVKM. This CDR3 has 12 amino acids. Between the trimmed V and J ends, which lost 4 bases and 8 bases, there was a span of 11 bases. In DNA form, the CDR3 reads TGTGCCAGCAGTTCTTCCGGGTGGGGCTACACCTTC. This sequence encodes CASSSSGWGYTF.

This clone was recorded a few times. V is TRBV28 and J is TRBJ2-6; TRBD2 aligns across 7 bases. Germline CDR1 reads MDHEN; CDR2 reads SYDVKM. CDR3 length: 16 amino acids. The V and J ends lost 3 bases and 3 bases, in that order; junction bases with no gene match: 5. The CDR3 loop is CASSLQGDYGANVLTF. The CDR3 DNA reads TGTGCCAGCAGTTTGCAAGGGGACTATGGGGCCAACGTCCTGACTTTC.

CDR3 residues: CASSGGTGTGFSYF. The DNA of the CDR3 is TGTGCCAGCAGTGGGGGGACCGGGACAGGGTTTAGTTACTTC. This rearrangement joins TRBV6-6 to TRBJ2-4; 9 nucleotides align to TRBD1. Germline trimming cut 5 bases from V and 16 bases from J; bases unmatched to any gene: 15. From germline, CDR1 is MNHNY and CDR2 SVGAGI (reference sequence). The CDR3 has 14 amino acids.

The chain carries TRBV5-4 and TRBJ1-2; 9 bases are shared with TRBD1. The CDR3 is 13 amino acids. Germline CDR1 SGHNT, CDR2 YYREEE (reference sequence). After removal of 0 bases from V and 14 bases from J, the junction contained 8 bases not matched to a gene. Written as DNA, the CDR3 is TGTGCCAGCAGCTTGGGGGACAGGGCCGAGGGGACCTTC. Its translation: CASSLGDRAEGTF.

The CDR3 reads CASSLSMGSGQETQYF. The CDR3 DNA follows: TGTGCCAGCAGCTTATCTATGGGAAGTGGCCAAGAGACCCAGTACTTC. This sequence joins TRBV7-2 and TRBJ2-5; no clear D. Between the trimmed V and J ends, which lost 2 bases and 1 base, there was a span of 14 bases. Germline V gene lookup returns CDR1 SGHTA and CDR2 FQGNSA. The length of the CDR3 is 16 residues.

The chain carries TRBV7-9 and TRBJ1-1; 7 bases agree with TRBD1. The CDR3 covers 13 residues. V gave up 8 bases and J gave up 4 bases; unmatched junction bases: 7. Germline values: CDR1 SEHNR, CDR2 FQNEAQ (reference sequence). The DNA of the CDR3 is TGTGCCAGCGGGACAGCGGGGCGCACTGAAGCTTTCTTT. Its protein is CASGTAGRTEAFF. Combining the CDR3 with reference TRBV7-9 and TRBJ1-1 gives the whole variable domain DTGVSQNPRHKITKRGQNVTFRCDPISEHNRLYWYRQTLGQGPEFLTYFQNEAQLEKSRLLSDRFSAERPKGSFSTLEIQRTEQGDSAMYLCASGTAGRTEAFFGQGTRLTVV.

This rearrangement joins TRBV5-6 to TRBJ1-2, with D unclear. V was cut by 5 bases and J by 3 bases, with 14 bases left in between. This CDR3 has 14 amino acids. Germline CDR1 reads SGHDT; CDR2 reads YYEEEE. CDR3 in DNA: TGTGCCAGCAGTCAGGCCGTCATGGACTATGGCTACACCTTC. Its protein product is CASSQAVMDYGYTF.

This clone occurred a few times. The J gene is TRBJ2-3, the V gene TRBV5-4, with 7 bases matching TRBD2. Germline CDR1 reads SGHNT; CDR2 reads YYREEE (reference sequence). This CDR3 spans 18 amino acids. Trimming took 1 base from V and 1 from J; bases not matched to a gene: 12. The CDR3 protein is CASSLSSGVPLGTDTQYF. CDR3 sequence (DNA): TGTGCCAGCAGCTTGTCCAGCGGGGTCCCGCTGGGCACAGATACGCAGTATTTT.

V gene TRBV15 combines with J gene TRBJ2-7; 10 nucleotides agree with TRBD2. This CDR3 contains 16 residues. Germline V gene sequence: CDR1 LNHNV, CDR2 YYDKDF (reference sequence). V trimming: 4 bases; J trimming: 1 base; junction bases outside the gene matches: 7. The CDR3 DNA reads as TGTGCCACCAGCACCTATAGCGGGGGGCGTTCCTACGAGCAGTACTTC. Protein: CATSTYSGGRSYEQYF.

The V gene is TRBV28, the J gene TRBJ2-1; TRBD2 aligns across 7 bases. Germline V CDR1 and CDR2: MDHEN, SYDVKM. The CDR3 is 16 residues long. The J segment lost 12 bases and the V segment lost 2 bases, leaving 16 bases of the junction unmatched. The CDR3 loop reads CASSLVGEGYNEGQFF. The CDR3 DNA reads TGTGCCAGCAGTTTAGTAGGGGAGGGGTACAATGAGGGGCAGTTCTTC.

This chain joins TRBV27 and TRBJ1-1; D is unclear. CDR1 is MNHEY and CDR2 is SMNVEV in the germline V gene (reference sequence). This CDR3 has 16 residues. The V gene lost 4 bases and the J gene lost 1 base, with 16 bases spanning the gap. CDR3 amino acids: CASSSSRLLSNTEAFF. In nucleotides, the CDR3 is TGTGCCAGCAGTTCCTCCCGCCTCCTCTCGAACACTGAAGCTTTCTTT.

The genes are TRBV30 and TRBJ1-2, with TRBD1 identical over 8 bases. Germline CDR1 reads GTSNPN; CDR2 reads SVGIG (reference sequence). This CDR3 is 12 amino acids long. V shed 4 bases and J 8 bases; nucleotides not matched to a gene: 6. CDR3 in amino acids: CAWTQGAGGYTF. The DNA for the CDR3 is TGTGCCTGGACCCAGGGGGCGGGAGGCTACACCTTC.

The chain links TRBV14 to TRBJ1-1, with a tentative D call TRBD1 (5 bases). In germline, CDR1 is SGHDN, CDR2 FVKESK. V lost 4 bases to trimming and J lost 1 base, with 16 bases between them. CDR3 size: 16 residues. CDR3 protein: CASSRGLSMGNTEAFF. DNA for the CDR3: TGTGCCAGCAGCCGGGGACTTTCCATGGGGAACACTGAAGCTTTCTTT.

This chain links TRBV29-1 with TRBJ1-1; D is possibly TRBD1 (6 bases). The V and J ends lost 6 bases and 5 bases respectively, with 16 bases between them. This CDR3 is built from 13 residues. Germline CDR1 and CDR2: SQVTM and ANQGSEA. The CDR3 DNA is TGCAGCGTGTCTCCAGGGGATACGACTGAAGCTTTCTTT. Translating it yields CSVSPGDTTEAFF.

On this clone itself: The sample carries other DNA sequences with the same CDR3. The V call is TRBV18, the J call TRBJ2-3; 10 bases align to TRBD1. The germline V gene encodes CDR1 KGHSH and CDR2 LQKENI. The CDR3 has 14 residues. The junction had 3 bases not matched to a gene; V was cut back by 6 bases and J by 3 bases. The CDR3, as DNA: TGTGCCAGCTCCCGGGACAGGGGTACAGATACGCAGTATTTT. It encodes CASSRDRGTDTQYF.

The rearrangement links TRBV10-2 to TRBJ2-2; TRBD1 matches at 10 bases. Trimming took 5 bases from V and 6 from J; bases not matched to a gene: 12. This CDR3 spans 17 amino acids. Germline assignment: CDR1 WSHSY and CDR2 SAAADI. The CDR3 sequence is CASSPRGQGSGAGELFF. The CDR3 nucleotides are TGCGCCAGCAGTCCTCGGGGACAGGGGAGTGGCGCCGGGGAGCTGTTTTTT.

This clone was recorded a few times. This chain links TRBV11-1 with TRBJ1-6, with TRBD1 as a possible D gene (5 bases). The length of the CDR3 is 15 residues. V lost 5 bases and J lost 11, with 19 bases in between. Germline V gene sequence: CDR1 SGHAT, CDR2 FQDESV (reference sequence). CDR3 region: CASSLQAPPNAPLHF. The DNA of the CDR3 is TGTGCCAGCAGCCTACAGGCACCTCCAAATGCACCCCTCCACTTT.

The rearrangement joins TRBV5-1 to TRBJ1-1, with D unresolved. V was clipped by 2 bases and J by 6 bases, with 17 bases between them. The CDR3 is made up of 15 amino acids. Germline lookup yields CDR1 SGHRS and CDR2 YFSETQ. CDR3 in amino acids: CASSLQDARRAEAFF. As DNA, the CDR3 is TGCGCCAGCAGCTTACAAGACGCACGGAGGGCTGAAGCTTTCTTT. Full variable domain (remainder filled in from reference TRBV5-1 and TRBJ1-1): KAGVTQTPRYLIKTRGQQVTLSCSPISGHRSVSWYQQTPGQGLQFLFEYFSETQRNKGNFPGRFSGRQFSNSRSEMNVSTLELGDSALYLCASSLQDARRAEAFFGQGTRLTVV.

The chain has TRBV4-1 and TRBJ1-6; D remains unclear. V lost 5 bases and J lost 7, with 18 bases in between. Germline lookup yields CDR1 MGHRA and CDR2 YSYEKL. This CDR3 has 16 residues. The CDR3 DNA is TGCGCCAGCAGCTCCCTCGCTATCGGCGCCAATTCACCCCTCCACTTT. It encodes CASSSLAIGANSPLHF.

The V gene is TRBV4-2, the J gene TRBJ2-1; possible D gene TRBD2, 6 bases. Trimming left V 1 base short and J 3 bases short, with 19 bases between. Germline V gives CDR1 LGHNA, CDR2 YNFKEQ. This CDR3 spans 18 amino acids. The CDR3 reads CASSQVPPGVSLYNEQFF. CDR3 DNA sequence: TGTGCCAGCAGCCAAGTGCCCCCGGGAGTTTCCCTCTACAATGAGCAGTTCTTC.